This T cell receptor beta chain appears in the sequencing data of a study of graft-versus-host responses after intestinal transplantation. Study conclusions and caveats: GvH clones were identified in recipient marrow, with some first appearing in ileum or blood.

This clone was picked up one time. The antigen remains unidentified. The length of the CDR3 is 15 residues. Germline V gene data show CDR1 as MNHNY and CDR2 as SVGAGI (reference sequence). The junction had 8 bases not matched to a gene; V was cut back by 6 bases and J by 7 bases. The data were produced by immunoSEQ multiplex PCR, yet TCRdb's version contains in-frame clones alone and is incomplete. The data show 89,000 or so clones, with around 84% seen just once and 0.83% held by the top ten. The chain joins TRBV6-6 to TRBJ1-5; 11 bases are a match to TRBD1. This specimen consisted of unstimulated CD4+ T cells sorted from spleen or lymph node cells, obtained before intestinal transplant. This TCR was recovered from a human donor who received an intestinal transplant. The CDR3, as DNA: TGTGCCAGCAGCCACCAGGACAGGGGGCACCAGCCCCAGCATTTT. This sequence encodes CASSHQDRGHQPQHF.